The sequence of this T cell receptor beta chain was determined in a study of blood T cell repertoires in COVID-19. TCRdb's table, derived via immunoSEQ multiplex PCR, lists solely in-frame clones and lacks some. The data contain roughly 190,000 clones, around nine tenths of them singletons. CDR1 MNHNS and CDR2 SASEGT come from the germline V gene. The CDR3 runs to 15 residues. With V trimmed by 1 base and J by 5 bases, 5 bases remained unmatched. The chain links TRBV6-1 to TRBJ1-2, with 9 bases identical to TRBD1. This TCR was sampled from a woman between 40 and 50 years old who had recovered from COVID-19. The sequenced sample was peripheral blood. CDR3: CASSEEAGQGYGYTF. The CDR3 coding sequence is TGTGCCAGCAGTGAAGAAGCTGGACAGGGGTATGGCTACACCTTC.